The 21 T cell receptor beta chains below come from one sample, sequenced in a study of beta chain features in type 1 diabetes. Expressed TCRB transcripts got sequenced, as all isolated RNA was reverse transcribed. Sequencing was performed with immunoSEQ multiplex PCR; in TCRdb, only in-frame clones are kept and a portion is missing. This repertoire shows roughly 140,000 clones, around 10% found once; its top ten account for roughly 2%. The source material was central memory CD4+ T cells from blood. The source is a young man in good health.

This clone was observed a few times. Other DNA sequences in this specimen translate into the identical CDR3. This chain joins TRBV18 and TRBJ2-5; the D is unclear. Germline V CDR1 and CDR2: KGHSH, LQKENI. The length of the CDR3 is 11 residues. V lost 3 bases to trimming and J lost 1 base, with 0 bases between them. The CDR3 region is CASSPQETQYF. For the CDR3, the DNA is TGTGCCAGCTCACCCCAAGAGACCCAGTACTTC.

A few counts support this clone. The chain is built from TRBV5-1 and TRBJ2-3; 7 positions agree with TRBD1. This CDR3 spans 16 amino acids. Germline CDR1 SGHRS, CDR2 YFSETQ. With 6 bases clipped from V and 3 bases from J, the junction kept 13 bases outside the gene matches. CDR3 DNA: TGCGCCAGCACCCTCGGACAGGTCTCCACGACAGATACGCAGTATTTT. It codes for CASTLGQVSTTDTQYF.

The chain couples TRBV2 to TRBJ2-3; TRBD2 matches at 9 bases. The CDR3 runs to 16 residues. V was clipped by 3 bases and J by 0 bases; unmatched bases: 4. Germline values: CDR1 SNHLY, CDR2 FYNNEI. The CDR3: CASSDSSGKSTDTQYF. The CDR3 DNA follows: TGTGCCAGCAGTGACTCTAGCGGGAAGAGCACAGATACGCAGTATTTT.

J is TRBJ2-1 and V is TRBV19, with TRBD2 matching 10 bases. This CDR3 is 14 amino acids long. Per the germline V gene, CDR1 is LNHDA and CDR2 is SQIVND (reference sequence). V gave up 10 bases and J gave up 4 bases; unmatched junction bases: 7. CDR3 in DNA: TGTGCCACAGGGATAGCGGGAGGATACAATGAGCAGTTCTTC. Translated: CATGIAGGYNEQFF.

This chain joins TRBV5-1 and TRBJ2-1, with 9 bases aligning to TRBD2. The CDR3 runs 13 residues. Germline V gene data show CDR1 as SGHRS and CDR2 as YFSETQ. V shed 0 bases and J 13 bases; nucleotides not matched to a gene: 5. CDR3 region: CASSLAGREGQFF. The CDR3 coding sequence is TGCGCCAGCAGCTTGGCCGGGCGGGAGGGTCAGTTCTTC.

The chain uses TRBV7-2 and TRBJ2-5; D remains ambiguous. The V end lost 4 bases, the J end lost 2 bases, and 8 bases lay between the germline ends. Germline V gives CDR1 SGHTA, CDR2 FQGNSA. The CDR3 consists of 13 residues. For the CDR3, the DNA is TGTGCCAGCAGCTCGTCCCTTCAAGAGACCCAGTACTTC. Translated, it gives CASSSSLQETQYF.

Only a few counts were recorded for this clone. The rearrangement uses TRBV7-3 and TRBJ1-2; no clear D gene. V was shortened by 5 bases and J by 10 bases, with 17 bases between the two germline ends. The germline V gene encodes CDR1 SGHTA and CDR2 FQGTGA. This CDR3 spans 13 amino acids. The CDR3, as DNA: TGTGCCAGCAGCCCCGTAAAGGCCGGAAACTACACCTTC. It specifies CASSPVKAGNYTF.

This clone has a handful of counts. The chain joins TRBV5-1 to TRBJ1-2; D is unclear. CDR3 length equals 13 residues. Per germline, CDR1 SGHRS and CDR2 YFSETQ. V dropped 0 bases and J dropped 4 bases, with 7 bases sitting between them. CDR3 region: CASSLDSSYGYTF. CDR3 bases: TGCGCCAGCAGCTTGGACAGCTCCTATGGCTACACCTTC. Combining the CDR3 with reference TRBV5-1 and TRBJ1-2 gives the whole variable domain KAGVTQTPRYLIKTRGQQVTLSCSPISGHRSVSWYQQTPGQGLQFLFEYFSETQRNKGNFPGRFSGRQFSNSRSEMNVSTLELGDSALYLCASSLDSSYGYTFGSGTRLTVV.

This clone was found many times. This chain uses TRBV30 with TRBJ2-1; D possibly corresponds to TRBD1 (5 bases). Germline CDR1 reads GTSNPN; CDR2 reads SVGIG (reference sequence). Between the trimmed V and J ends, which lost 0 bases and 13 bases, there was a span of 13 bases. The CDR3 loop spans 12 amino acids. The CDR3 coding sequence is TGTGCCTGGAGTGTCTCTAGGCAGGGACAGTTCTTC. Its translation: CAWSVSRQGQFF.

The chain combines TRBV9 with TRBJ1-1; no clear D gene. The CDR3 runs 15 residues. Trimming stripped 4 bases from V and 1 base from J, with 14 bases between. Per the germline V gene, CDR1 is SGDLS and CDR2 is YYNGEE. The CDR3 here is CASSTGLIKNTEAFF. CDR3 in DNA: TGTGCCAGCAGCACTGGGTTAATTAAGAACACTGAAGCTTTCTTT.

This clone was recorded a few times. The rearrangement uses TRBV4-3 and TRBJ2-4; TRBD1 matches 7 bases. The junction had 4 bases not matched to a gene; V was cut back by 0 bases and J by 8 bases. Germline CDR1 reads LGHNA; CDR2 reads YSLEER. CDR3 length equals 14 residues. Written as DNA, the CDR3 is TGCGCCAGCAGCCAAGATTATGACAGGGACATTCAGTACTTC. Translating gives CASSQDYDRDIQYF.

The J gene is TRBJ2-7, the V gene TRBV5-1; the match to TRBD2 covers 9 bases. The germline V gene encodes CDR1 SGHRS and CDR2 YFSETQ. Unmatched junction bases numbered 14, after V lost 7 bases and J lost 3 bases. The CDR3 is 16 residues long. The CDR3 is CASRSHPGSGSYEQYF. The DNA for the CDR3 is TGCGCCAGCCGCTCACACCCAGGTAGCGGGAGCTACGAGCAGTACTTC.

This clone was seen a handful of times. The chain carries TRBV10-3 and TRBJ2-1; possibly TRBD2 for D (6 bases). Per the germline V gene, CDR1 is ENHRY and CDR2 is SYGVKD. Trimming stripped 0 bases from V and 6 bases from J, with 12 bases between. The CDR3 has 15 amino acids. CDR3 nucleotide sequence: TGTGCCATCAGTGAGTCTGGGGCGGGGTCCAATGAGCAGTTCTTC. Amino acid sequence: CAISESGAGSNEQFF.

V usage is TRBV28 and J usage is TRBJ1-4; D unclear. V was clipped by 8 bases and J by 0 bases, with 16 bases between them. The germline V gene has CDR1 MDHEN and CDR2 SYDVKM. The CDR3 runs 16 residues. CDR3 sequence reads: CASHPGRGPTNEKLFF. In nucleotides, the CDR3 is TGTGCCAGCCACCCGGGAAGAGGGCCAACTAATGAAAAACTGTTTTTT.

The sample holds a few counts of this clone. The chain carries TRBV4-1 and TRBJ2-7; D gene unclear. Looked up from germline, CDR1 is MGHRA and CDR2 is YSYEKL. Trimming took 5 bases from V and 2 from J, leaving 13 bases between them. The CDR3 has 14 residues. The CDR3 is CASSRSAGPYEQYF. CDR3 nucleotide sequence: TGCGCCAGCAGCAGGTCGGCTGGTCCCTACGAGCAGTACTTC.

This sequence joins TRBV7-2 and TRBJ2-4; D gene unclear. Per germline, CDR1 SGHTA and CDR2 FQGNSA. V gave up 3 bases and J gave up 9 bases, with 6 bases separating them. CDR3 size: 11 residues. This CDR3 is CASSFGSIQYF. The DNA of the CDR3 is TGTGCCAGCAGCTTTGGGTCCATTCAGTACTTC.

This clone was counted a few times. The chain's CDR3 is CASSQADVTGSQETQYF. CDR3 nucleotide sequence: TGTGCCAGCAGCCAAGCCGATGTTACGGGCAGTCAAGAGACCCAGTACTTC. The chain uses TRBV4-2 and TRBJ2-5, with D unresolved. The CDR3 spans 17 residues. Germline CDR1 LGHNA, CDR2 YNFKEQ. V was pared by 1 base and J by 2 bases, with 17 bases between.

The chain couples TRBV11-2 to TRBJ2-3; D might be TRBD2 (7 bases). The V and J ends lost 1 base and 5 bases respectively, with 16 bases between them. Germline values: CDR1 SGHAT, CDR2 FQNNGV. The CDR3 runs to 16 residues. Written as DNA, the CDR3 is TGTGCCAGCAGCTTAGTTGGACTAGGGGGTATAGATACGCAGTATTTT. This sequence encodes CASSLVGLGGIDTQYF.

This clone was counted between two and nine times. This chain links TRBV29-1 with TRBJ2-7; TRBD1 aligns across 7 bases. The CDR3 has 14 amino acids. The V gene's germline CDR1 is SQVTM and CDR2 ANQGSEA. V dropped 4 bases and J dropped 2; count of bases not matched to a gene: 8. The CDR3 sequence: CSVVTGQATYEQYF. DNA for the CDR3: TGCAGCGTTGTTACCGGACAGGCCACCTACGAGCAGTACTTC.

This clone was picked up a small number of times. The chain employs TRBV19 and TRBJ2-1; 13 bases align to TRBD2. Germline V gives CDR1 LNHDA, CDR2 SQIVND (reference sequence). This CDR3 contains 19 residues. V was pared by 3 bases and J by 3 bases, with 11 bases of the junction left unmatched. In DNA, the CDR3 is TGTGCCAGTAGTATTTCCCCTAGGACTAGCGGGAGAGACTACAATGAGCAGTTCTTC. It specifies CASSISPRTSGRDYNEQFF.

V is TRBV19 and J is TRBJ2-3; 7 bases map to TRBD1. Germline V gene lookup returns CDR1 LNHDA and CDR2 SQIVND (reference sequence). The CDR3 runs to 13 residues. V lost 9 bases, J lost 0 bases, and 3 bases stayed unmatched. This chain's CDR3 is CASKGASTDTQYF. As DNA, the CDR3 is TGTGCCAGCAAGGGGGCAAGCACAGATACGCAGTATTTT.